These 24 T cell receptor beta chains originate from one sample sequenced in a study of blood T cell repertoires in COVID-19. Profiling relied on immunoSEQ multiplex PCR, and the TCRdb table lists in-frame clones only, not all of them. The table has about 33,000 clones, about 92% seen once. Sequencing input: peripheral blood. These receptors were obtained from a male donor with active COVID-19.

The chain uses TRBV6-2 or TRBV6-3 and TRBJ2-4; TRBD2 matches 8 bases. The trim removed 6 bases at V and 8 bases at J, leaving 24 bases unmatched. The germline V gene has CDR1 MNHEY and CDR2 SVGEGT. The CDR3 loop spans 19 amino acids. The CDR3 loop reads CASSPVPKLAGGTLDIQYF. CDR3 DNA sequence: TGTGCCAGCAGCCCGGTCCCTAAACTTGCGGGGGGCACCTTGGACATTCAGTACTTC.

J is TRBJ1-5 and V is TRBV6-2 or TRBV6-3; 8 positions agree with TRBD1. Germline V gene lookup returns CDR1 MNHEY and CDR2 SVGEGT. V trimming: 5 bases; J trimming: 4 bases; junction bases outside the gene matches: 10. The CDR3 runs to 16 residues. DNA for the CDR3: TGTGCCAGCAGTCATCCCGGGACAGGCGTTAATCAGCCCCAGCATTTT. Amino acid sequence: CASSHPGTGVNQPQHF.

The chain recombines TRBV10-1 with TRBJ2-7, with TRBD1 matching over 7 bases. Germline CDR1 reads WNHNN; CDR2 reads SYGVQD (reference sequence). This CDR3 spans 13 amino acids. The J segment lost 3 bases and the V segment lost 6 bases, leaving 5 bases of the junction unmatched. CDR3 loop: CASSRDSGYEQYF. CDR3 in DNA: TGCGCCAGCAGCCGGGACAGTGGCTACGAGCAGTACTTC.

The chain recombines TRBV5-1 with TRBJ1-2; 9 positions match TRBD1. After removal of 0 bases from V and 4 bases from J, the junction contained 4 bases not matched to a gene. The CDR3 loop spans 15 amino acids. Germline V gene lookup returns CDR1 SGHRS and CDR2 YFSETQ. CDR3 in amino acids: CASSLVRTGVYGYTF. CDR3 sequence (DNA): TGCGCCAGCAGCTTGGTTCGGACAGGGGTCTATGGCTACACCTTC.

The J gene is TRBJ2-2, the V gene TRBV15; perhaps TRBD2 as D (5 bases). The V gene lost 1 base and the J gene lost 5 bases, with 11 bases spanning the gap. The CDR3 length is 15 residues. Germline V CDR1 and CDR2: LNHNV, YYDKDF (reference sequence). The CDR3 loop is CATSRGVSGTGELFF. CDR3 coding DNA: TGTGCCACCAGCAGAGGAGTATCGGGGACCGGGGAGCTGTTTTTT. Filled out from reference TRBV15 and TRBJ2-2, the complete variable domain reads DAMVIQNPRYQVTQFGKPVTLSCSQTLNHNVMYWYQQKSSQAPKLLFHYYDKDFNNEADTPDNFQSRRPNTSFCFLDIRSPGLGDTAMYLCATSRGVSGTGELFFGEGSRLTVL.

The V gene is TRBV10-3, the J gene TRBJ1-1; 10 positions agree with TRBD1. The trim removed 3 bases at V and 3 bases at J, leaving 1 base unmatched. Per the germline V gene, CDR1 is ENHRY and CDR2 is SYGVKD. The CDR3 is 14 residues long. The DNA of the CDR3 is TGTGCCATCAGTGAAGGGACAGGGGACACTGAAGCTTTCTTT. It encodes CAISEGTGDTEAFF.

The chain couples TRBV9 to TRBJ2-1, with 7 nucleotides matching TRBD2. Per germline, CDR1 SGDLS and CDR2 YYNGEE. Losses at the gene ends were 8 bases for V and 3 bases for J; bases not matched to a gene: 5. This CDR3 spans 13 amino acids. CDR3 in amino acids: CASQRGDYNEQFF. The CDR3 nucleotides read TGTGCCAGTCAACGGGGGGACTACAATGAGCAGTTCTTC.

V gene TRBV27 combines with J gene TRBJ2-7, with a possible D match to TRBD2 (5 bases). The CDR3 is made up of 16 amino acids. The germline V gene encodes CDR1 MNHEY and CDR2 SMNVEV (reference sequence). The ends were cut back, 6 bases at V and 3 bases at J, with 21 bases in the middle. CDR3 bases: TGTGCCAGCAGATCCTCATTGGCGGGTATCAACTACGAGCAGTACTTC. The encoded protein is CASRSSLAGINYEQYF.

This sequence joins TRBV2 and TRBJ1-1; 7 nucleotides agree with TRBD1. The CDR3 covers 14 residues. With V trimmed by 6 bases and J by 2 bases, 6 bases remained unmatched. The germline V gene has CDR1 SNHLY and CDR2 FYNNEI. The CDR3 DNA reads as TGTGCCAGCAGGGCCGGGACAGTTAACACTGAAGCTTTCTTT. It specifies CASRAGTVNTEAFF.

The chain recombines TRBV11-3 with TRBJ2-3; weak D call: TRBD2 (5 bases). With 1 base removed from V and 6 bases from J, the gap between germline ends came to 11 bases. The CDR3 sequence is 14 residues long. Germline CDR1 is SGHNT and CDR2 is YENEEA. The CDR3 coding sequence is TGTGCCAGCAGCTTAGCCCTCTCGGGGGATACGCAGTATTTT. As protein: CASSLALSGDTQYF.

This rearrangement joins TRBV15 to TRBJ2-5; 7 bases are a match to TRBD1. With 2 bases clipped from V and 1 base from J, the junction kept 7 bases outside the gene matches. Germline loops: CDR1 LNHNV, CDR2 YYDKDF (reference sequence). CDR3 size: 16 residues. The DNA for the CDR3 is TGTGCCACCAGCAGATCTCAGGACAGGCGCCAAGAGACCCAGTACTTC. Its translation is CATSRSQDRRQETQYF.

Here the CDR3 DNA reads TGTGCCAGCAGCCCCGGACTAGCGGGAATAGAGACCCAGTACTTC. The encoded protein is CASSPGLAGIETQYF. The rearrangement joins TRBV3-1 (or the pseudogene TRBV3-2) to TRBJ2-5, with 12 bases aligning to TRBD2. This CDR3 spans 15 amino acids. Germline CDR1 reads LGHDT; CDR2 reads YNNKEL (reference sequence). The J segment lost 4 bases and the V segment lost 4 bases, leaving 4 bases of the junction unmatched.

The chain combines TRBV5-1 with TRBJ2-5; TRBD1 is a possible D gene (6 bases). Trimming left V 4 bases short and J 1 base short, with 11 bases between. From germline, CDR1 is SGHRS and CDR2 YFSETQ. The CDR3 has 14 residues. The CDR3 DNA reads as TGCGCCAGCAGCCCAGGACAGATCCAAGAGACCCAGTACTTC. Protein sequence: CASSPGQIQETQYF.

This chain joins TRBV5-5 and TRBJ1-2, with TRBD1 matching 10 bases. Germline V gene data show CDR1 as SGHKS and CDR2 as YYEKEE (reference sequence). This CDR3 region has 15 residues. V dropped 4 bases and J dropped 2; count of bases not matched to a gene: 5. The CDR3 here is CASSRPGQGNYGYTF. In DNA, the CDR3 is TGTGCCAGCAGCAGGCCGGGACAGGGGAACTATGGCTACACCTTC.

The gene calls are TRBV4-2 and TRBJ1-1; tentative D call: TRBD1 (5 bases). The germline V and J ends were trimmed by 2 bases and 1 base, with 8 bases remaining between them. This CDR3 has 14 residues. Germline V gene lookup returns CDR1 LGHNA and CDR2 YNFKEQ. Here the CDR3 reads CASSQRGRNTEAFF. The CDR3 DNA reads TGTGCCAGCAGCCAAAGGGGCCGGAACACTGAAGCTTTCTTT.

The rearrangement links TRBV4-1 to TRBJ2-2; TRBD2 might be the D (5 bases). This CDR3 comprises 17 residues. Germline V gives CDR1 MGHRA, CDR2 YSYEKL. Trimming pared 2 bases from V and 6 bases from J, leaving 19 bases between. The CDR3: CASSQPQTSRVPGELFF. The CDR3 DNA is TGCGCCAGCAGCCAACCCCAAACCTCGCGGGTGCCCGGGGAGCTGTTTTTT.

The chain links TRBV5-1 to TRBJ2-5; tentative D call: TRBD1 (5 bases). Per the germline V gene, CDR1 is SGHRS and CDR2 is YFSETQ. Trimming cost V 0 bases and J 2 bases, with 8 bases left between them. This CDR3 region has 14 residues. DNA for the CDR3: TGCGCCAGCAGCTTGGCAGGGCAGCAAGAGACCCAGTACTTC. Encoded protein: CASSLAGQQETQYF. The full variable domain, completed using reference TRBV5-1 and TRBJ2-5, is KAGVTQTPRYLIKTRGQQVTLSCSPISGHRSVSWYQQTPGQGLQFLFEYFSETQRNKGNFPGRFSGRQFSNSRSEMNVSTLELGDSALYLCASSLAGQQETQYFGPGTRLLVL.

V and J are TRBV5-1 and TRBJ2-3; 9 bases are a match to TRBD2. The CDR3 sequence is 17 residues long. Germline trimming cut 4 bases from V and 3 bases from J; bases unmatched to any gene: 12. Germline values: CDR1 SGHRS, CDR2 YFSETQ. The CDR3 is CASSPRAAGGGTDTQYF. The CDR3 bases are TGCGCCAGCAGCCCGCGGGCGGCGGGGGGGGGTACAGATACGCAGTATTTT.

This chain links TRBV3-1 (or the pseudogene TRBV3-2) with TRBJ1-5; 7 nucleotides align to TRBD1. Trimming cost V 2 bases and J 4 bases; bases outside gene matches: 2. This CDR3 region has 14 residues. Germline V gene lookup returns CDR1 LGHDT and CDR2 YNNKEL (reference sequence). CDR3 residues: CASSQQQGNQPQHF. CDR3 sequence (DNA): TGTGCCAGCAGCCAACAACAGGGGAATCAGCCCCAGCATTTT.

This sequence joins TRBV7-2 and TRBJ2-3, with a tentative D call TRBD2 (6 bases). Germline V gene lookup returns CDR1 SGHTA and CDR2 FQGNSA. CDR3 length: 15 residues. V was cut by 6 bases and J by 4 bases, with 17 bases left in between. This CDR3 reads CASSYTGGRADTQYF. In DNA form, the CDR3 reads TGTGCCAGCAGTTATACAGGAGGGCGGGCAGATACGCAGTATTTT.

The V call is TRBV9, the J call TRBJ2-5; 7 positions match TRBD2. Germline V gives CDR1 SGDLS, CDR2 YYNGEE. The CDR3 is 14 amino acids. The V and J ends lost 1 base and 2 bases, in that order; junction bases with no gene match: 2. The CDR3: CASSVTGGQETQYF. CDR3 nucleotides: TGTGCCAGCAGCGTAACCGGGGGGCAAGAGACCCAGTACTTC.

V and J are TRBV5-1 and TRBJ2-5; 8 bases line up with TRBD1. The CDR3 loop spans 15 amino acids. The V gene end was trimmed by 0 bases and the J gene end by 4 bases; junction bases not matched to a gene: 5. Looked up from germline, CDR1 is SGHRS and CDR2 is YFSETQ. CDR3 sequence: CASSLAGQGGETQYF. DNA for the CDR3: TGCGCCAGCAGCTTGGCCGGACAGGGTGGAGAGACCCAGTACTTC. The variable domain in full, with the rest retrieved from reference TRBV5-1 and TRBJ2-5, is KAGVTQTPRYLIKTRGQQVTLSCSPISGHRSVSWYQQTPGQGLQFLFEYFSETQRNKGNFPGRFSGRQFSNSRSEMNVSTLELGDSALYLCASSLAGQGGETQYFGPGTRLLVL.

V is TRBV9 and J is TRBJ2-1; 12 positions agree with TRBD2. The CDR3 has 15 amino acids. V trimming: 4 bases; J trimming: 2 bases; junction bases outside the gene matches: 1. Germline loops: CDR1 SGDLS, CDR2 YYNGEE. The CDR3, as DNA: TGTGCCAGCAGCTCTAGCGGGGGGGCCTACAATGAGCAGTTCTTC. This gives the protein CASSSSGGAYNEQFF.

This clone was found once. The chain recombines TRBV5-8 with TRBJ2-1, with D unclear. Germline-derived CDR1 and CDR2 are SGHTS and YDEGEE. The CDR3 loop spans 14 amino acids. Between the trimmed V and J ends, which lost 4 bases and 7 bases, there was a span of 15 bases. DNA for the CDR3: TGTGCCAGCAGCCCCCCAAACCTCCGGAATGAGCAGTTCTTC. It encodes CASSPPNLRNEQFF.